This T cell receptor (beta chain) emerged from a study of blood T cell repertoires in COVID-19 (dated by TCRdb to about 2020). In the study overall: Collaborator samples came from the United States, Italy and Spain and covered acute and convalescent phases of COVID-19. The material from the prospective study consisted of cDNA or gDNA derived from T cells, B-cell-depleted T cells, or PBMCs. Deeply sampled blood TCRbeta repertoires from subjects exposed to, actively infected with, or recovered from COVID-19 were included in the dataset. The repertoires were made available in a free public database intended to serve as a resource for research on the immune response to SARS-CoV-2. Samples came from the ongoing ImmuneRACE study (first 160 participants) plus 1,254 subjects from 6 global collaborators. The sample metadata nearly always contained a de-identified subject ID, COVID-19 status, age in years and sex. Where available, HLA class I and class II types were obtained from metadata supplied by the sample provider rather than from assay-based typing.

Germline trimming: 8 bases from V, 2 bases from J; junction bases outside gene matches: 8. The germline V gene yields WSHSY for CDR1 and SAAADI for CDR2. The CDR3 holds 14 amino acids from the cysteine to the phenylalanine. Left in the record is the CDR3 DNA by itself, 42 bases read in frame from the first base. TCRbeta CDR3 regions were amplified from genomic DNA using the immunoSEQ Assay, a bias-controlled multiplex PCR. The authors' analysis ran thus. Within the assay, amplification of reference gene primers was used to estimate how many nucleated cells each sample contained. Sequence reads were collapsed and filtered to measure the absolute abundance of every unique TCRbeta CDR3 rearrangement. Productive Simpson clonality was computed per sample as the square root of Simpson's diversity index over productive rearrangements. TCRdb's version of the immuneACCESS table is confined to in-frame rearrangements and falls short of the full clone set. An unresolved V gene accounts for under half of the shortfall where checked; the remainder is of unknown origin. V, J and clone size derive from that table, while D and trimming were established from the DNA sequence. Here the sample has under 200,000 clones; roughly 82% occur a single time. The ten largest make up about 4.8% of the sample.

As for this clone: Its recognized antigen is unknown. One base away there is no much larger clone; base qualities are not given.

Whole blood was collected in K2EDTA tubes by collaborating institutions according to the institutions' own protocols. For TCRbeta analysis, collaborators shipped samples as frozen whole blood, isolated PBMCs, or DNA extracted from either of those sample types. Results the study describes overall, beyond this receptor: How much clinical and demographic metadata was included differed by source and by participant, and the metadata was provided uncurated.

The receptor's source is a woman in her thirties with acute or convalescent COVID-19. Sequencing input: peripheral blood. The sequence is built from TRBV10-2 and TRBJ2-7; 8 junctional bases match TRBD2. In nucleotide form, the sequence is TGCGCCAGCGTGGCAGGGCGGGGGGCCTACGAGCAGTACTTC. It is translated as CASVAGRGAYEQYF.